This paragraph reports one T cell receptor (beta chain). Its antigen is unidentified. This sample was included in a study of cytomegalovirus exposure and HLA in healthy donors. Overall study findings and caveats: Diagnosis of cytomegalovirus status made by the classifier reportedly showed high specificity and sensitivity. Rare sequences made up most TCRs, while some public TCRs were found in many donors.

Vbeta (60) and Jbeta (13) primers were used in the PCR. Method: immunoSEQ multiplex PCR; TCRdb's copy keeps in-frame clones and lacks some. The table lists 150,000 or so clones, 75% to 80% of them singletons. The sequenced sample was PBMCs. The receptor comes from a male donor in good health and CMV-seronegative.

The CDR3 sequence is CASSVGTGFIQYF. The CDR3 coding sequence is TGTGCCAGCAGCGTCGGGACAGGGTTCATTCAGTACTTC. This chain links TRBV9 with TRBJ2-4; 9 nucleotides agree with TRBD1. This CDR3 has 13 amino acids. V shed 2 bases and J 9 bases; nucleotides not matched to a gene: 3. From germline, CDR1 is SGDLS and CDR2 YYNGEE.